The 13 T cell receptor beta chains reported below all come from one sample, sequenced in a study of PD-1 blockade in classical Hodgkin lymphoma. Autologous stem cell transplantation was followed by relapse in every patient, and brentuximab vedotin exposure varied. Profiled with immunoSEQ multiplex PCR; TCRdb holds only in-frame clones, not every one. The sample includes 15,000 to 20,000 clones, 80% seen only once; the top ten take 20% to 25%. Source: peripheral blood mononuclear cells (PBMCs), taken at baseline. The source is a human donor with classical Hodgkin lymphoma.

The chain employs TRBV5-4 and TRBJ1-2; no reliable D call. V lost 4 bases to trimming and J lost 4 bases, with 17 bases between them. This CDR3 contains 15 residues. The germline V gene encodes CDR1 SGHNT and CDR2 YYREEE (reference sequence). The CDR3: CASSPEHREAYGYTF. The DNA for the CDR3 is TGTGCCAGCAGCCCCGAACACAGAGAAGCCTATGGCTACACCTTC.

The chain employs TRBV10-3 and TRBJ2-1; a possible D gene is TRBD2 (6 bases). Trimming pared 4 bases from V and 5 bases from J, leaving 12 bases between. CDR1 ENHRY and CDR2 SYGVKD come from the germline V gene. The CDR3 runs to 14 residues. The CDR3 here is CAISVAGKNNEQFF. CDR3 DNA sequence: TGTGCCATCAGTGTGGCGGGGAAAAACAATGAGCAGTTCTTC.

This clone was found a few times. The chain uses TRBV5-6 and TRBJ1-1; D unresolved. The CDR3 spans 16 residues. V lost 2 bases and J 0 bases, leaving 14 bases between the germline ends. Germline V gene sequence: CDR1 SGHDT, CDR2 YYEEEE. CDR3 loop: CASSFDGPAMNTEAFF. CDR3 DNA: TGTGCCAGCAGCTTTGACGGACCAGCAATGAACACTGAAGCTTTCTTT.

The genes are TRBV10-3 and TRBJ2-1; TRBD1 aligns across 7 bases. Germline loops: CDR1 ENHRY, CDR2 SYGVKD. This CDR3 contains 14 residues. J gave up 5 bases and V 5 bases, and 6 bases lay outside the gene matches. CDR3 in DNA: TGTGCCATCAGTATGACAGGGAGAAACAATGAGCAGTTCTTC. Amino acid sequence: CAISMTGRNNEQFF.

J is TRBJ2-4 and V is TRBV7-2; no firm D call. Trimming removed 1 base at V and 4 bases at J, with 11 bases between. Germline-derived CDR1 and CDR2 are SGHTA and FQGNSA. The CDR3 contains 15 residues. This chain's CDR3 is CASSLEPGFKNIQYF. Here the CDR3 DNA reads TGTGCCAGCAGCTTAGAACCAGGATTTAAAAACATTCAGTACTTC.

The V and J genes are TRBV19 and TRBJ2-7, with 8 bases aligning to TRBD1. J gave up 6 bases and V 6 bases, and 7 bases lay outside the gene matches. This CDR3 spans 13 amino acids. Germline loops: CDR1 LNHDA, CDR2 SQIVND (reference sequence). This CDR3 reads CASSADRDGEQYF. The DNA for the CDR3 is TGTGCCAGTAGCGCGGACAGGGATGGCGAGCAGTACTTC.

J is TRBJ2-5 and V is TRBV12-2. TRBV12-2 is flagged as a pseudogene. The CDR3 has 19 amino acids. CDR3 nucleotides: TGTGCAAGTCGCTACGCCCGGGCCCTAGAACATCCTTACCAAGAGACCCAGTACTTC. This codes for CASRYARALEHPYQETQYF.

CDR3 DNA sequence: TGCGCCAGCAGCCAAGAAGGACTAGCGGGAGGACACTACGAGCAGTACTTC. It yields the protein CASSQEGLAGGHYEQYF. The chain recombines TRBV4-1 with TRBJ2-7; 14 nucleotides agree with TRBD2. The CDR3 totals 17 residues. The V segment lost 0 bases and the J segment 3 bases; nucleotides outside the gene matches: 4. CDR1 is MGHRA and CDR2 is YSYEKL in the germline V gene.

Of note for this clone: A far larger clone is a single base away, which makes a read error likely. Other DNA sequences within the sample encode an identical CDR3. The chain combines TRBV4-1 with TRBJ1-1; 7 bases fit TRBD1. The J segment lost 1 base and the V segment lost 4 bases, leaving 3 bases of the junction unmatched. This CDR3 spans 14 amino acids. Germline CDR1 and CDR2: MGHRA and YSYEKL. The CDR3 loop is CASSLGQENTEAFF. CDR3 sequence (DNA): TGCGCCAGCAGCCTTGGACAGGAGAACACTGAAGCTTTCTTT.

The V and J genes are TRBV5-5 and TRBJ2-1, with 13 bases fitting TRBD2. The length of the CDR3 is 15 residues. Germline V gives CDR1 SGHKS, CDR2 YYEKEE (reference sequence). Trimming removed 6 bases from V and 7 bases from J; junction bases left unmatched: 7. The CDR3 sequence is CASTKLAGGVNEQFF. The CDR3 DNA follows: TGTGCCAGCACAAAACTAGCGGGAGGGGTGAATGAGCAGTTCTTC. Combining the CDR3 with reference TRBV5-5 and TRBJ2-1 gives the whole variable domain DAGVTQSPTHLIKTRGQQVTLRCSPISGHKSVSWYQQVLGQGPQFIFQYYEKEERGRGNFPDRFSARQFPNYSSELNVNALLLGDSALYLCASTKLAGGVNEQFFGPGTRLTVL.

This chain joins TRBV7-2 and TRBJ1-6, with TRBD1 matching 7 bases. Germline loops: CDR1 SGHTA, CDR2 FQGNSA. CDR3 length: 17 amino acids. V was clipped by 2 bases and J by 8 bases; unmatched bases: 12. For the CDR3, the DNA is TGTGCCAGCAGCTTAAGACCCCTTACAGGGGAAGATTCACCCCTCCACTTT. Its protein is CASSLRPLTGEDSPLHF.

V gene TRBV27 combines with J gene TRBJ2-7; D tentatively reads TRBD1 or TRBD2 (5 bases each). The germline V and J ends were trimmed by 9 bases and 6 bases, with 21 bases remaining between them. This CDR3 comprises 14 residues. CDR1 and CDR2 from the germline V gene are MNHEY and SMNVEV (reference sequence). In nucleotides, the CDR3 is TGTGCCAGTTCCACCGGGACCCCCGCCTCCGAGCAGTACTTC. Translating it yields CASSTGTPASEQYF.

V and J are TRBV27 and TRBJ1-1; D is unclear. Trimming removed 3 bases from V and 7 bases from J, with 15 bases in between. The CDR3 has 14 residues. Germline V gene lookup returns CDR1 MNHEY and CDR2 SMNVEV (reference sequence). In DNA, the CDR3 is TGTGCCAGCAGTTTGCACCGGACGGCCTATGAAGCTTTCTTT. Protein: CASSLHRTAYEAFF.